The following is a TCR beta chain sequence with its context. The specificity of this receptor is unknown. Its ends do not fully match the called genes, so a read error is possible. CDR1 and CDR2, per the germline V gene (reference sequence), are LGHDT and YNNKEL. The CDR3 numbers 15 residues from cysteine through phenylalanine. Only the CDR3 part of the read is kept: 45 bases, read in frame from the first base. This entry belongs to a study of CD8 T cells in ankylosing spondylitis (dated by TCRdb to about 2017). Notes on the research overall: The study profiled T cell receptor beta repertoires in healthy donors and ankylosing spondylitis patients to find disease-linked TCR variants. The whole study cohort included roughly 110 healthy donors and roughly 24 ankylosing spondylitis patients. Peripheral blood was sampled, and synovial fluid was also collected from ankylosing spondylitis patients.

The sample was run on an Illumina HiSeq 2500. Quantitative 5'-RACE with molecular barcodes was used to prepare TCR beta libraries. Concerning the study's data processing: To identify disease-linked TCR variants, a new computational method was used, one built on a probabilistic model of VDJ rearrangement. Through fastp at Q25 and MiXCR, TCRdb rebuilt clones from the public reads, retaining in-frame beta chains. Every CDR3 protein is listed once, alongside the most common genes and DNA of its rows. The V and J calls were not made by the authors but by TCRdb's processing. This sample holds 200,000 or so distinct CDR3 sequences; about an eighth were observed only once. Approximately 11% of the sample rests with the top ten. The full study reports these points: A TCR beta motif made up of about eight highly homologous amino acid variants appeared to be characteristic of blood from ankylosing spondylitis patients. Some TCR beta motif variants had previously been reported in synovial fluid and blood of reactive arthritis patients, which suggested common disease-initiation mechanisms. The disease-linked clones had a CD8+ phenotype and were found at relatively low frequencies in peripheral blood. Significant enrichment of the disease-linked clones was reported in matched synovial fluid samples from ankylosing spondylitis patients.

The V and J segments used are TRBV3-1 and TRBJ2-3; TRBD2 is possibly the D segment (6 matching bases). The sequencing input was blood, either unsorted or a sorted T cell fraction (not recorded which). The sequence was obtained from a female donor with ankylosing spondylitis or in good health (not recorded which). The nucleotide sequence reads TGTGCCACCAGCCACGACGGGAGTATAATAGATACGCAGTATTTT. Translation gives CATSHDGSIIDTQYF.